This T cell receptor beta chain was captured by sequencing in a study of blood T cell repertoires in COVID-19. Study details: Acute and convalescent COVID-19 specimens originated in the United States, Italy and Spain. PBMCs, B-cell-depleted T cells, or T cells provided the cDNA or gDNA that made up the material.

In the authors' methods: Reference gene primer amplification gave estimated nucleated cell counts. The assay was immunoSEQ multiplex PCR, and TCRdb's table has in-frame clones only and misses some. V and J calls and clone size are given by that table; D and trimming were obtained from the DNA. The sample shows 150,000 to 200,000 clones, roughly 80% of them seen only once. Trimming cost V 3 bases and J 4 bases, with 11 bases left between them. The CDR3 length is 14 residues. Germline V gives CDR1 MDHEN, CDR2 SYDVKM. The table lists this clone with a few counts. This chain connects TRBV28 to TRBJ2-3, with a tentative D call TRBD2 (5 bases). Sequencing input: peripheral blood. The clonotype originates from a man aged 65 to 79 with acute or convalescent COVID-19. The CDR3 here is CASSLASRPDTQYF. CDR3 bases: TGTGCCAGCAGTTTGGCTAGCCGTCCAGATACGCAGTATTTT. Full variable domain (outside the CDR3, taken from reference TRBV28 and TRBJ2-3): DVKVTQSSRYLVKRTGEKVFLECVQDMDHENMFWYRQDPGLGLRLIYFSYDVKMKEKGDIPEGYSVSREKKERFSLILESASTNQTSMYLCASSLASRPDTQYFGPGTRLTVL.